This is a list of T cell receptor beta chains from one sample in a study of blood T cell repertoires in COVID-19. The data were produced by immunoSEQ multiplex PCR, yet TCRdb's version contains in-frame clones alone and is incomplete. The table records about 33,000 clones, roughly nine tenths of them present only once. Sequenced input: peripheral blood. The receptor source for this set is a man between 65 and 85 years old with acute or convalescent COVID-19. The CDR3 runs from the conserved cysteine through the conserved F or W. A D gene is named only where the DNA matches it firmly. Some rows mark clone size as missing; the rest say once, few, many or name a class of expanded clone.

>TRBJ2-3|TRBV19|.|TRBD2
TGTGCCAGTAGTAGACTAGCGGGGCTCACAGATACGCAGTATTTT
CASSRLAGLTDTQYF
>TRBJ2-3|TRBV9|.|TRBD2
TGTGCCAGCAGCGTAGCCGGCGGGAGAAGTGCAGATACGCAGTATTTT
CASSVAGGRSADTQYF
>TRBJ1-6|TRBV7-9|.|TRBD1
TGTGCCAGCAGTTCGAAACAGGGGAATTCGAATTCACCCCTCCACTTT
CASSSKQGNSNSPLHF
>TRBJ2-3|TRBV27|.|TRBD2
TGTGCCAGCACACGGACTAGCGGGAGGCCGGGGGATACGCAGTATTTT
CASTRTSGRPGDTQYF
>TRBJ1-1|TRBV4-3|.|.
TGCGCCAGCAGCCAAGAAATAGGGAGAAATGAAGCTTTCTTT
CASSQEIGRNEAFF
>TRBJ1-2|TRBV4-3|.|TRBD1
TGCGCCAGCAGCCAACGGGACAGGGACGACTATGGCTACACCTTC
CASSQRDRDDYGYTF
>TRBJ1-1|TRBV4-1|.|TRBD1
TGCGCCAGCAGCCACAGACAGGGTAATATGAACACTGAAGCTTTCTTT
CASSHRQGNMNTEAFF
>TRBJ2-1|TRBV28|.|.
TGTGCCAGCAGTTTAGTAGGCCAGGGAAGTGGCAATGAGCAGTTCTTC
CASSLVGQGSGNEQFF
>TRBJ2-5|TRBV9|.|.
TGTGCCACCCGCGGAGGGGGGGGGCCCCAAGAGACCCAGTACTTC
CATRGGGGPQETQYF
>TRBJ1-6|TRBV5-4|.|.
TGTGCCAGCAGCTTGGACAGGCCCAGTAATTCACCCCTCCACTTT
CASSLDRPSNSPLHF
>TRBJ2-7|TRBV25-1|few|.
TGTGCCAGCAGTGAATTCGGTCAGACAGACGAGCAGTACTTC
CASSEFGQTDEQYF
>TRBJ1-2|TRBV6-5|.|TRBD1
TGTGCCAGCAGTCAGAGCAGGGGGACCGTCTATGGCTACACCTTC
CASSQSRGTVYGYTF
>TRBJ2-3|TRBV19|.|.
TGTGCCAGTAGTCCCAACAGGGAACGAACAGATACGCAGTATTTT
CASSPNRERTDTQYF
>TRBJ2-1|TRBV7-2|.|.
TGTGCCAGCAGCTCCAGAGCGGTCACACTCTACAATGAGCAGTTCTTC
CASSSRAVTLYNEQFF
>TRBJ1-1|TRBV5-1|.|.
TGCGCCAGCAGCTTGGTACTCCCGAGCACTGAAGCTTTCTTT
CASSLVLPSTEAFF
>TRBJ1-6|TRBV4-3|.|.
TGCGCCAGCAGCCGCAGCCAGGGGAATTCACCCCTCCACTTT
CASSRSQGNSPLHF
>TRBJ1-5|TRBV2|.|.
TGTGCCAGCAGTGAAGCGCTTTCGGTTCAGCCCCAGCATTTT
CASSEALSVQPQHF
>TRBJ1-5|TRBV18|.|.
TGTGCCAGCTCACCAGGGGGGAAGGATAACCCCCAGCATTTT
CASSPGGKDNPQHF
>TRBJ1-6|TRBV20-1|.|TRBD1
TGCAGTGCTAGTGTACGGGACAGGAGCTCCTATAATTCACCCCTCCACTTT
CSASVRDRSSYNSPLHF
>TRBJ1-2|TRBV5-4|once|.
TGTGCCAGCAGCCAAGACACTAACTATGGCTACACCTTC
CASSQDTNYGYTF
>TRBJ1-4|TRBV19|.|TRBD1
TGTGCCAGTAGTGTGGGACAGGGTCAGCGAAAACTGTTTTTT
CASSVGQGQRKLFF
>TRBJ2-3|TRBV6-5|.|TRBD1
TGTGCCAGCAGTCGACGACAGGGGGTCACAGATACGCAGTATTTT
CASSRRQGVTDTQYF
>TRBJ2-7|TRBV16|.|.
TGTGCCAGCAGCCAATTAACAGGCACCTACGAGCAGTACTTC
CASSQLTGTYEQYF
>TRBJ2-2|TRBV19|.|TRBD1
TGTGCCAGCGGGACAGGGGGGTACACCGGGGAGCTGTTTTTT
CASGTGGYTGELFF
>TRBJ1-2|TRBV4-3|.|TRBD1
TGCGCCAGCAGCCAAGACAGGGGGCTTTACTATGGCTACACCTTC
CASSQDRGLYYGYTF
>TRBJ1-3|TRBV6-6|.|.
TGTGCCAGCAGTTACTCGGGGGCGCCCGGAAACACCATATATTTT
CASSYSGAPGNTIYF
>TRBJ2-2|TRBV9|.|.
TGTGCCAGCAGCCCCCCCGGATTCGGCGGCTTCACCGGGGAGCTGTTTTTT
CASSPPGFGGFTGELFF
>TRBJ1-6|TRBV7-2|.|.
TGTGCCAGCAGCTTAGGAGGCGGCGGCGGGGCGGATTCACCCCTCCACTTT
CASSLGGGGGADSPLHF
>TRBJ1-1|TRBV2|.|TRBD1
TGTGCCAGCAGCTTGGGACAGGCAAACACTGAAGCTTTCTTT
CASSLGQANTEAFF
>TRBJ2-5|TRBV5-1|.|TRBD1
TGCGCCAGCAGGGCCCTGGTGGGGACAGGGGAAGAGACCCAGTACTTC
CASRALVGTGEETQYF
>TRBJ2-2|TRBV7-2|.|.
TGTGCCAGCAGCTTAACAGGGAACACCGGGGAGCTGTTTTTT
CASSLTGNTGELFF
>TRBJ2-7|TRBV7-9|.|TRBD2
TGTGCCAGCAGCCCTAGCGGGTCTCTCTCCTACGAGCAGTACTTC
CASSPSGSLSYEQYF
>TRBJ2-3|TRBV9|.|.
TGTGCCAGCAACCCCGGGGGGCGCATCGATACGCAGTATTTT
CASNPGGRIDTQYF
>TRBJ1-2|TRBV27|once|TRBD1
TGTGCCAGCAGTCCAAGGACAGGGTGGGAGGGCTACACCTTC
CASSPRTGWEGYTF
>TRBJ1-2|TRBV18|.|TRBD1
TGTGCCAGCTCACCGGAGAGACAGGGGGCGAGTGGCTACACCTTC
CASSPERQGASGYTF
>TRBJ2-3|TRBV15|.|.
TGTGCCACCAGCAGCTCCGGGACTCCCGGCACAGATACGCAGTATTTT
CATSSSGTPGTDTQYF
>TRBJ2-3|TRBV7-2|.|TRBD2
TGTGCCAGCAGCTTTCCGGGACTAGCGTCTTATGAGGATACGCAGTATTTT
CASSFPGLASYEDTQYF
>TRBJ1-1|TRBV18|.|.
TGTGCCAGCACCTCCACAGGGTTAAACACTGAAGCTTTCTTT
CASTSTGLNTEAFF
>TRBJ1-2|TRBV2|.|.
TGTGCCAGCAGGGGAGGGTCTGGGGACTATGGCTACACCTTC
CASRGGSGDYGYTF
>TRBJ2-1|TRBV6-2/TRBV6-3|.|.
TGTGCCAGCAGTCCCCTAGAAGCGCGGTACAATGAGCAGTTCTTC
CASSPLEARYNEQFF
>TRBJ1-3|TRBV7-2|.|TRBD1
TGTGCCAGCAGGCGAATGACAGGGATCTCTGGAAACACCATATATTTT
CASRRMTGISGNTIYF